This TCR beta chain is drawn from a study of cytomegalovirus exposure and HLA in healthy donors. Findings of the study overall: Under in vitro conditions, a few CMV-associated chains were confirmed as specific for CMV antigens. In a later analysis, DRB1 alleles had the most associated TCRs; HLA-C alleles the fewest.

Donors had nominal health at sampling but likely had unrecorded immune exposures. The PCR made use of 60 Vbeta and 13 Jbeta primers. In the authors' methods: Among the unique TCR beta chains that a later analysis counted, about 86 million in all, roughly 11 million were shared. Assay used: immunoSEQ multiplex PCR; TCRdb lists only in-frame clones, some missing. V, J and clone size were drawn from that table, and D and trimming were deduced from the DNA. The sample comprises about 120,000 clones, roughly 72% of which are singletons, and 7.3% rests with the top ten. This clone showed up just once. Its antigen is undetermined. With 2 bases removed from V and 3 bases from J, the gap between germline ends came to 13 bases. Germline loops: CDR1 LNHDA, CDR2 SQIVND (reference sequence). The CDR3 length is 15 residues.

This sequence joins TRBV19 and TRBJ2-5; D is possibly TRBD1 (7 bases). Sequenced input: PBMCs. The origin of this receptor is a male donor in good health and CMV-seronegative. In DNA, the CDR3 is TGTGCCAGTAGTATATTGGGCAGGGGGGAAGAGACCCAGTACTTC. Amino acid sequence: CASSILGRGEETQYF.